This T cell receptor (beta chain) was sequenced during a study of chemoradiotherapy in HPV16-positive cancers. Study background: Candidate HPV-specific clones and shared TCR motifs came from a couple of HPV16-positive patients. The study, taken as a whole, reports: Better recurrence-free survival went with HPV-responsive T-cell expansion in HPV16-positive patients. Functional assays defining HPV-specific T cells used only a couple of HPV16-positive patients.

TCRdb's table, derived via immunoSEQ multiplex PCR, lists solely in-frame clones and lacks some. The sample has 25,000 to 30,000 clones; roughly 92% are singletons. V shed 0 bases and J shed 9 bases, with 18 bases lying between them. This CDR3 spans 16 amino acids. Germline CDR1 reads LGHNA; CDR2 reads YNFKEQ. With regard to this clone: Its antigen is undetermined.

This clonotype originated in a human donor with HPV-associated anogenital cancer. The material sequenced was blood, taken from a patient who underwent chemoradiotherapy. The chain joins TRBV4-2 to TRBJ2-1; D is possibly TRBD2 (5 bases). The CDR3 spells CASSQDHGQDSIEQFF. CDR3 bases: TGTGCCAGCAGCCAAGATCACGGCCAGGACTCGATTGAGCAGTTCTTC.